This T cell receptor beta chain appears in the sequencing data of a study of T cell clonality in common variable immunodeficiency. General study points: In common variable immunodeficiency, TCR beta chains reportedly carried fewer deletions and N-nucleotide insertions. CVID patient heterogeneity limited repertoire-clinical complication correlations.

All CVID subjects were on immunoglobulin replacement for at least one year. The repertoire was sequenced with immunoSEQ multiplex PCR; TCRdb's copy has only in-frame clones and lacks some. The sample holds about 5,000 clones, and no clone turns up only once. On this clone itself: Its target is unknown.

The sequenced sample was peripheral blood mononuclear cells. The receptor comes from a human donor with common variable immunodeficiency.

The CDR3 loop is CASRKDRAGANVLTF. The part of the CDR3 DNA that was read is TGTGCCAGTAGAAAGGACAGGGCTGGGGCCAACGTC. V gene TRBV19 combines with J gene TRBJ2-6; TRBD1 matches at 8 bases. The read terminates 3 residues ahead of where the CDR3 ends, so the germline J gene completes it. CDR3 length: 15 amino acids. CDR1 is LNHDA and CDR2 is SQIVND in the germline V gene (reference sequence). Trimming took 6 bases from V and 2 from J; bases not matched to a gene: 3.